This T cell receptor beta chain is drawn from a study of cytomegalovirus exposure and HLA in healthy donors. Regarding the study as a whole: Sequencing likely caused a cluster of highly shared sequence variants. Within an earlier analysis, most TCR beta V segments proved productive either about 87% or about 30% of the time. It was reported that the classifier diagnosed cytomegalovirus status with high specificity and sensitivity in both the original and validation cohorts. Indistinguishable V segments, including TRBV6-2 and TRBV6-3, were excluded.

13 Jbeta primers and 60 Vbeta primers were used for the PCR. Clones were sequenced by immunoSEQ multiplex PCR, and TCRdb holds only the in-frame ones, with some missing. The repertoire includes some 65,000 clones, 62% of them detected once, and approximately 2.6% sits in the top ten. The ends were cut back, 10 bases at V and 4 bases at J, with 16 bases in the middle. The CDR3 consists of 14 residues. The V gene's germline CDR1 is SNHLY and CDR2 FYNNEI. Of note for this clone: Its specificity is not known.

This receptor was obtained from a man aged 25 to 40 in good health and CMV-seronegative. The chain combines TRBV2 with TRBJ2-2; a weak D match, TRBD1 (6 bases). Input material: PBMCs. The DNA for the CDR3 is TGTGCCAACCGACAGGCAGCGAGCACCGGGGAGCTGTTTTTT. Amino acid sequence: CANRQAASTGELFF.